The sequence of this TCR beta chain was determined in a study of shared clonotypes between healthy human individuals. The material for each subset, its genomic DNA, was split evenly across several immunoSEQ plates. TCRdb keeps only in-frame clones here, not all; method: immunoSEQ multiplex PCR. The data show 2 million to 2.5 million clones, 85% to 95% seen once. The sample was naive CD4+ T cells from PBMCs. Indicated subset: CD45RA+ positively selected. The receptor was derived from a young man in good health. Some clones in this sample may be carry-over from other donors' samples.

The CDR3, as DNA: TGTGCCAGCAGATGGGGGGCAGGGAAGGACATTCAGTACTTC. The encoded protein is CASRWGAGKDIQYF. The chain couples TRBV5-6 to TRBJ2-4; possibly TRBD1 or TRBD2 for D (6 bases each). The CDR3 runs 14 residues. The V gene lost 5 bases and the J gene lost 8 bases, with 17 bases spanning the gap. Per germline, CDR1 SGHDT and CDR2 YYEEEE.